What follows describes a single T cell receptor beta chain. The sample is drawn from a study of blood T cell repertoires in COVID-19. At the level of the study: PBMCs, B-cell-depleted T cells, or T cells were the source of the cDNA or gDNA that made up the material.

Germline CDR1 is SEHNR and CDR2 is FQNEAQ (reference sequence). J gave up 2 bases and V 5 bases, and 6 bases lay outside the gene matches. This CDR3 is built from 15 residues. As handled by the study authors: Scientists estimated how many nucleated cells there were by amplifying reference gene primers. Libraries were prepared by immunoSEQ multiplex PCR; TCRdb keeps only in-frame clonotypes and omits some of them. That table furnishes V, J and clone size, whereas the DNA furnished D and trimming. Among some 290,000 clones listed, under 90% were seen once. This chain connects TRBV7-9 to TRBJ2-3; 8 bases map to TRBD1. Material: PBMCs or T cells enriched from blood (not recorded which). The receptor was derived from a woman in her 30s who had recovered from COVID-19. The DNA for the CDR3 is TGTGCCAGCAGCCAAGAGACAGGGGTCACAGATACGCAGTATTTT. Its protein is CASSQETGVTDTQYF.